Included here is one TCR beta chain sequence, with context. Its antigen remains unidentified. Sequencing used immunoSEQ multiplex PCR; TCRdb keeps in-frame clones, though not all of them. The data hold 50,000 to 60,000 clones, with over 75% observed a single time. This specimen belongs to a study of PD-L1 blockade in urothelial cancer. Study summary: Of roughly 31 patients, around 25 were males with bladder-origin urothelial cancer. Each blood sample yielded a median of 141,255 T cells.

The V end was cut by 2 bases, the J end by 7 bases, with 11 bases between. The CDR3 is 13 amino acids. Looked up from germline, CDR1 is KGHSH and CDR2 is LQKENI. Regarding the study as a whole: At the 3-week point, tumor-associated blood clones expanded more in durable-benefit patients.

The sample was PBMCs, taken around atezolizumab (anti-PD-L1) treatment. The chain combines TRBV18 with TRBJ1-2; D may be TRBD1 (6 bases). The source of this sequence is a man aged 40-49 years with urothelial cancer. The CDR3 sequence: CASSPNRGAGYTF. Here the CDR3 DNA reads TGTGCCAGCTCACCAAATCGGGGGGCTGGCTACACCTTC.